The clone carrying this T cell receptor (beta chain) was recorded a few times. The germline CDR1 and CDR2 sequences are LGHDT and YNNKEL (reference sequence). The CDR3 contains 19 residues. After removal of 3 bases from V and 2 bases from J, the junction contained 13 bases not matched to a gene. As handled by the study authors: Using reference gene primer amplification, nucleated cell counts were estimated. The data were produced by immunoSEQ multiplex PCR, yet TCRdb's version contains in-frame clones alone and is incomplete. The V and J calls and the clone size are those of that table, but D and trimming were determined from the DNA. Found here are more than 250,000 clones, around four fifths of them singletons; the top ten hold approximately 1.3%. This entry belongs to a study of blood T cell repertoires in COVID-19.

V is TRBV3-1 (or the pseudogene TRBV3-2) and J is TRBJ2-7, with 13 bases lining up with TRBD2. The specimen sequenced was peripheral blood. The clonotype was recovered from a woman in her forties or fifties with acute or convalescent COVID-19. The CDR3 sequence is CASSHLKLAGGPGTYEQYF. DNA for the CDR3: TGTGCCAGCAGCCACTTAAAACTAGCGGGAGGGCCGGGAACCTACGAGCAGTACTTC.